The 31 T cell receptor beta chains below all came from one sample that was sequenced in a study of PD-1 blockade in classical Hodgkin lymphoma. Every patient experienced relapse after autologous stem cell transplantation, and brentuximab vedotin exposure varied. Generated by immunoSEQ multiplex PCR, the TCRdb table keeps only in-frame clones and is missing some. Of more than 45,000 clones in the sample, more than 85% were seen once. Sequenced material: peripheral blood mononuclear cells (PBMCs), taken before the second cycle of nivolumab. These receptors originate from a human donor with classical Hodgkin lymphoma.

This sequence joins TRBV6-1 and TRBJ1-5; maybe TRBD1 (5 bases). The CDR3 consists of 13 residues. Germline V gene sequence: CDR1 MNHNS, CDR2 SASEGT. Trimming removed 7 bases from V and 8 bases from J, with 15 bases in between. CDR3 nucleotide sequence: TGTGCCAGCACGGGGGGGTCTAGGGAGCCCCAGCATTTT. Its protein is CASTGGSREPQHF.

The chain employs TRBV9 and TRBJ2-2; 9 nucleotides match TRBD1. J gave up 7 bases and V 0 bases, and 7 bases lay outside the gene matches. This CDR3 is built from 16 residues. Germline values: CDR1 SGDLS, CDR2 YYNGEE. CDR3 coding DNA: TGTGCCAGCAGCGTAGTAGCCACAGGGGGCATCGGGGAGCTGTTTTTT. This gives the protein CASSVVATGGIGELFF.

This chain uses TRBV19 with TRBJ1-2; 9 bases line up with TRBD1. The ends lost 4 bases at V and 2 bases at J; junction bases unmatched: 2. In germline, CDR1 is LNHDA, CDR2 SQIVND (reference sequence). The CDR3 loop spans 14 amino acids. The CDR3 is CASSSGQGNYGYTF. The CDR3 bases are TGTGCCAGTAGTAGCGGACAGGGGAACTATGGCTACACCTTC.

V usage is TRBV6-5 and J usage is TRBJ1-1; TRBD1 might be the D (5 bases). Trimming cost V 6 bases and J 4 bases, with 12 bases left between them. Per the germline V gene, CDR1 is MNHEY and CDR2 is SVGAGI. The CDR3 contains 13 residues. Here the CDR3 DNA reads TGTGCCAGCAGCCGGTCAGGGCGCACTGAAGCTTTCTTT. This translates into CASSRSGRTEAFF.

V is TRBV4-1 and J is TRBJ2-2; the match to TRBD1 covers 9 bases. Trimming took 0 bases from V and 3 from J; bases not matched to a gene: 8. This CDR3 region has 18 residues. Germline CDR1 MGHRA, CDR2 YSYEKL. The CDR3 is CASSQDSPDRGYTGELFF. CDR3 DNA sequence: TGCGCCAGCAGCCAAGATAGTCCGGACAGGGGTTACACCGGGGAGCTGTTTTTT.

V is TRBV30 and J is TRBJ1-1, with D possibly TRBD1 on 6 matching bases. Germline loops: CDR1 GTSNPN, CDR2 SVGIG (reference sequence). Deletions cut 2 bases from V and 6 bases from J, with 16 bases between. The CDR3 spans 14 residues. The CDR3 DNA reads as TGTGCCTGGAGTAGGGGGACAACGGGGCCTGAAGCTTTCTTT. This codes for CAWSRGTTGPEAFF.

The genes are TRBV7-6 and TRBJ2-7, with 11 positions matching TRBD2. The V gene's germline CDR1 is SGHVS and CDR2 FNYEAQ. There are 19 residues in the CDR3. With 1 base clipped from V and 3 bases from J, the junction kept 14 bases outside the gene matches. CDR3 residues: CASSLGVAGGPVPGYEQYF. DNA for the CDR3: TGTGCCAGCAGCTTAGGGGTAGCGGGAGGGCCGGTCCCAGGCTACGAGCAGTACTTC.

V gene TRBV27 combines with J gene TRBJ2-7; perhaps D is TRBD1 or TRBD2 (5 bases each). CDR3 size: 13 residues. Germline V lookup: CDR1 MNHEY, CDR2 SMNVEV (reference sequence). Trimming left V 5 bases short and J 3 bases short, with 11 bases between. Here the CDR3 reads CASSPGRLYEQYF. CDR3 nucleotide sequence: TGTGCCAGCAGTCCGGGACGCCTCTACGAGCAGTACTTC.

This sequence joins TRBV25-1 and TRBJ1-4; D may be TRBD1 (6 bases). The CDR3 has 11 amino acids. The germline CDR1 and CDR2 sequences are MGHDK and SYGVNS. With 4 bases removed from V and 14 bases from J, the gap between germline ends came to 11 bases. The CDR3: CASSGWTELFF. The CDR3 bases are TGTGCCAGCAGTGGATGGACAGAGCTGTTTTTT.

This clone was found once. The chain is built from TRBV7-6 and TRBJ2-3; 10 bases fit TRBD2. The CDR3 spans 16 residues. Germline V gene sequence: CDR1 SGHVS, CDR2 FNYEAQ. V lost 1 base, J lost 3 bases, and 4 bases stayed unmatched. The CDR3 coding sequence is TGTGCCAGCAGCTTAGGACTAGCGGGCGCTACAGATACGCAGTATTTT. Its protein is CASSLGLAGATDTQYF. The full variable domain, in which reference TRBV7-6 and TRBJ2-3 provide the parts outside the CDR3, is GAGVSQSPRYKVTKRGQDVALRCDPISGHVSLYWYRQALGQGPEFLTYFNYEAQQDKSGLPNDRFSAERPEGSISTLTIQRTEQRDSAMYRCASSLGLAGATDTQYFGPGTRLTVL.

The chain joins TRBV13 to TRBJ2-1; 9 bases agree with TRBD1. This CDR3 has 15 amino acids. Germline values: CDR1 PRHDT, CDR2 FYEKMQ (reference sequence). With 4 bases clipped from V and 6 bases from J, the junction kept 7 bases outside the gene matches. The CDR3 nucleotides are TGTGCCAGCAGCTCGGACAGGGGTTTAGGCAATGAGCAGTTCTTC. It yields the protein CASSSDRGLGNEQFF.

The chain couples TRBV4-2 to TRBJ2-3; 10 positions match TRBD1. J gave up 4 bases and V 3 bases, and 10 bases lay outside the gene matches. The CDR3 spans 17 residues. CDR1 and CDR2 from the germline V gene are LGHNA and YNFKEQ. The CDR3 DNA reads as TGTGCCAGCAGCCAGACTCCGACAGGGGGCATGGCAGATACGCAGTATTTT. Protein: CASSQTPTGGMADTQYF.

CDR3 loop: CASSPGIDTQYF. The CDR3 nucleotides are TGTGCCAGCAGCCCTGGGATAGATACGCAGTATTTT. The chain carries TRBV7-2 and TRBJ2-3, with D unresolved. The CDR3 is 12 residues long. V shed 5 bases and J shed 5 bases, with 8 bases lying between them. CDR1 and CDR2 from the germline V gene are SGHTA and FQGNSA. Full variable domain (outside the CDR3, taken from reference TRBV7-2 and TRBJ2-3): GAGVSQSPSNKVTEKGKDVELRCDPISGHTALYWYRQSLGQGLEFLIYFQGNSAPDKSGLPSDRFSAERTGGSVSTLTIQRTQQEDSAVYLCASSPGIDTQYFGPGTRLTVL.

The CDR3 is CASSQVYVTSGTYEQYF. The CDR3 coding sequence is TGCGCCAGCAGCCAAGTCTACGTCACTAGCGGGACCTACGAGCAGTACTTC. The chain links TRBV4-1 to TRBJ2-7; the match to TRBD2 covers 10 bases. The length of the CDR3 is 17 residues. V was clipped by 1 base and J by 2 bases; unmatched bases: 8. Germline CDR1 and CDR2: MGHRA and YSYEKL.

This chain joins TRBV7-2 and TRBJ2-1; 9 nucleotides match TRBD2. This CDR3 comprises 14 residues. Germline assignment: CDR1 SGHTA and CDR2 FQGNSA. The trim removed 6 bases at V and 8 bases at J, leaving 8 bases unmatched. The CDR3 here is CASSFSGSFDEQFF. The DNA for the CDR3 is TGTGCCAGCAGTTTTAGCGGGAGCTTCGATGAGCAGTTCTTC.

CDR3 in DNA: TGCGCCAGCAGCCGACCGGATAAAGATGGCTACACCTTC. The encoded protein is CASSRPDKDGYTF. V is TRBV4-3 and J is TRBJ1-2; D ambiguous. This CDR3 has 13 residues. The V end was cut by 4 bases, the J end by 6 bases, with 12 bases between. Germline-derived CDR1 and CDR2 are LGHNA and YSLEER.

The chain employs TRBV27 and TRBJ2-2; D may match TRBD1 or TRBD2 (5 bases each). The V gene's germline CDR1 is MNHEY and CDR2 SMNVEV (reference sequence). The CDR3 totals 13 residues. The V gene lost 2 bases and the J gene lost 6 bases, with 7 bases spanning the gap. This CDR3 is CASSLGGPGELFF. The CDR3, as DNA: TGTGCCAGCAGTTTAGGGGGTCCCGGGGAGCTGTTTTTT.

CDR3: CASTGQGAPGELFF. CDR3 bases: TGTGCCAGCACTGGACAGGGGGCGCCCGGGGAGCTGTTTTTT. The chain recombines TRBV27 with TRBJ2-2; 11 bases map to TRBD1. This CDR3 is 14 amino acids long. Germline-derived CDR1 and CDR2 are MNHEY and SMNVEV (reference sequence). After removal of 7 bases from V and 6 bases from J, the junction contained 4 bases not matched to a gene.

The CDR3 nucleotides are TGTGCCAAGACAGGTAGGCACTCACCGAACACTGAAGCTTTCTTT. Protein product: CAKTGRHSPNTEAFF. This chain joins TRBV21-1 and TRBJ1-1; the DNA was not used to check the table's D call, TRBD1. TRBV21-1 is a pseudogene locus. This CDR3 is 15 amino acids long.

The V call is TRBV7-9, the J call TRBJ2-7; 10 nucleotides line up with TRBD1. The CDR3 length is 17 residues. Germline V gene data show CDR1 as SEHNR and CDR2 as FQNEAQ (reference sequence). The V and J ends lost 0 bases and 5 bases, in that order; junction bases with no gene match: 10. CDR3 residues: CASSLASVRDRGDEQYF. The CDR3 DNA is TGTGCCAGCAGCTTAGCCTCCGTCCGGGACAGGGGCGACGAGCAGTACTTC. Drawing the rest from reference TRBV7-9 and TRBJ2-7, the complete variable domain is DTGVSQNPRHKITKRGQNVTFRCDPISEHNRLYWYRQTLGQGPEFLTYFQNEAQLEKSRLLSDRFSAERPKGSFSTLEIQRTEQGDSAMYLCASSLASVRDRGDEQYFGPGTRLTVT.

The chain carries TRBV29-1 and TRBJ2-1; possible D gene TRBD2, 5 bases. CDR3 length equals 18 residues. The V gene's germline CDR1 is SQVTM and CDR2 ANQGSEA. Trimming cost V 4 bases and J 1 base, with 23 bases left between them. CDR3 loop: CSVAHPFGLLGSYNEQFF. CDR3 coding DNA: TGCAGCGTTGCTCACCCCTTCGGACTCCTCGGATCCTACAATGAGCAGTTCTTC.

V usage is TRBV5-1 and J usage is TRBJ1-6; weak D call: TRBD1 (6 bases). From germline, CDR1 is SGHRS and CDR2 YFSETQ. The ends were cut back, 0 bases at V and 13 bases at J, with 14 bases in the middle. The CDR3 is 14 amino acids. The CDR3 nucleotides read TGCGCCAGCAGCTTGGATGGCGGGGGCGGGCCCCTCCACTTT. It encodes CASSLDGGGGPLHF.

The chain employs TRBV4-3 and TRBJ2-7; 9 bases match TRBD1. The V segment lost 0 bases and the J segment 6 bases; nucleotides outside the gene matches: 18. This CDR3 comprises 19 residues. The germline gives CDR1 LGHNA, CDR2 YSLEER. The chain's CDR3 is CASSQDQGAGTGLWGEQYF. The CDR3 nucleotides read TGCGCCAGCAGCCAAGATCAAGGGGCAGGGACAGGGTTATGGGGCGAGCAGTACTTC.

This clone was seen more than once but under ten times. The J gene is TRBJ1-1, the V gene TRBV7-9; D is possibly TRBD1 (6 bases). The CDR3 totals 15 residues. V was clipped by 5 bases and J by 1 base, with 14 bases between them. Germline V gives CDR1 SEHNR, CDR2 FQNEAQ (reference sequence). The CDR3 bases are TGTGCCAGCAGCAACGGACAGTACCCGAACACTGAAGCTTTCTTT. Protein: CASSNGQYPNTEAFF.

This clone ranks as medium-sized. The rearrangement joins TRBV7-2 to TRBJ1-1, with D unresolved. The CDR3 has 12 residues. The germline CDR1 and CDR2 sequences are SGHTA and FQGNSA. V gave up 3 bases and J gave up 6 bases, with 8 bases separating them. CDR3 bases: TGTGCCAGCAGCTTTGGTGGTCCTGAAGCTTTCTTT. Translation gives CASSFGGPEAFF.

The chain carries TRBV7-6 and TRBJ1-4; TRBD1 aligns across 7 bases. The V and J ends lost 2 bases and 8 bases, in that order; junction bases with no gene match: 5. The CDR3 totals 14 residues. The V gene's germline CDR1 is SGHVS and CDR2 FNYEAQ. CDR3 region: CASSLLQGGEKLFF. CDR3 DNA: TGTGCCAGCAGCTTACTCCAGGGGGGCGAAAAACTGTTTTTT.

A note on this clone: Other DNA sequences in this sample translate to the same CDR3. J is TRBJ2-1 and V is TRBV11-2; D not resolved. Germline V gene data show CDR1 as SGHAT and CDR2 as FQNNGV. This CDR3 is 12 amino acids long. The V and J ends lost 3 bases and 5 bases respectively, with 5 bases between them. The CDR3 coding sequence is TGTGCCAGCAGCTTGGGAAACAATGAGCAGTTCTTC. Encoded protein: CASSLGNNEQFF.

V is TRBV18 and J is TRBJ2-3; no reliable D call. CDR1 and CDR2 from the germline V gene are KGHSH and LQKENI. This CDR3 contains 14 residues. The V end lost 0 bases, the J end lost 0 bases, and 4 bases lay between the germline ends. The CDR3, as DNA: TGTGCCAGCTCACCACCTTCTAGCACAGATACGCAGTATTTT. This translates into CASSPPSSTDTQYF.

J is TRBJ2-3 and V is TRBV5-8, with 10 bases identical to TRBD2. The CDR3 length is 16 residues. The J segment lost 2 bases and the V segment lost 4 bases, leaving 7 bases of the junction unmatched. Germline V gene lookup returns CDR1 SGHTS and CDR2 YDEGEE. CDR3 DNA sequence: TGTGCCAGCAGCCTCAGCGGGAGGGTCCCCACAGATACGCAGTATTTT. Translation: CASSLSGRVPTDTQYF.

The V gene is TRBV19, the J gene TRBJ2-1; D uncertain. The CDR3 totals 12 residues. Trimming removed 6 bases at V and 4 bases at J, with 7 bases between. Germline V lookup: CDR1 LNHDA, CDR2 SQIVND (reference sequence). The CDR3 spells CASSGGYNEQFF. CDR3 sequence (DNA): TGTGCCAGTAGCGGTGGGTACAATGAGCAGTTCTTC.

The V and J genes are TRBV2 and TRBJ1-2; 7 bases are a match to TRBD1. Unmatched junction bases numbered 10, after V lost 5 bases and J lost 4 bases. This CDR3 has 15 residues. Germline CDR1 reads SNHLY; CDR2 reads FYNNEI. As DNA, the CDR3 is TGTGCCAGCAGTTGGACAGGAGGACTTGGCTATGGCTACACCTTC. This encodes CASSWTGGLGYGYTF. Full variable domain (missing parts from reference TRBV2 and TRBJ1-2): EPEVTQTPSHQVTQMGQEVILRCVPISNHLYFYWYRQILGQKVEFLVSFYNNEISEKSEIFDDQFSVERPDGSNFTLKIRSTKLEDSAMYFCASSWTGGLGYGYTFGSGTRLTVV.